This T cell receptor (beta chain) was profiled in a study of blood T cell repertoires in COVID-19. On the study more broadly: Donors in the United States, Italy and Spain gave samples during acute or convalescent COVID-19.

Per the authors' pipeline: Reference gene primer amplification in the assay estimated nucleated cell counts. Sequencing was performed with immunoSEQ multiplex PCR; in TCRdb, only in-frame clones are kept and a portion is missing. D and trimming were read from the DNA, whereas the V and J calls and clone size are those reported in that table. Of 110,000 or so clones listed, 81% are singletons. Losses at the gene ends were 8 bases for V and 2 bases for J; bases not matched to a gene: 9. Looked up from germline, CDR1 is SEHNR and CDR2 is FQNEAQ (reference sequence). The CDR3 loop spans 15 amino acids. The chain has TRBV7-9 and TRBJ1-3; TRBD1 agrees at 7 bases. Input material: peripheral blood. This receptor was taken from an elderly man with acute or convalescent COVID-19. The CDR3 DNA sequence: TGTGCCAGCTCCCCCCAGCAGGGGGCTGGAAACACCATATATTTT. Amino acids: CASSPQQGAGNTIYF.